A selection of T cell receptor beta chains follows, all from one sample in a study of CD8 T cells in ankylosing spondylitis. TCRdb independently ran MiXCR on the 5' RACE reads; one entry per CDR3 protein. This sample has hundreds of thousands of distinct CDR3 sequences, with 12% found just once. Input material: blood, either unsorted or a sorted T cell fraction (not recorded which). The receptors stem from a male donor with ankylosing spondylitis. Each CDR3 is given with its conserved first and last residue. The order of the fields is V gene, J gene, clone size, D gene, CDR3 DNA, CDR3 protein. D genes are given only for firm matches. Only some rows state a clone size, as once, few, many or a class for expanded clones.

>TRBV10-3|TRBJ2-7|many|.
TGTGCCATCAGTGAGTTCTGGCAGGCCTTCGAGCAGTACTTC
CAISEFWQAFEQYF
>TRBV21-1|TRBJ2-1|.|.
TGTGCCACCTATGAGCAGTTCTTC
CATYEQFF
>TRBV2|TRBJ1-2|.|.
TGTGCCAGCAGTAGACTGGGGGTCAGGTCTTTGTATGGCTACACCTTC
CASSRLGVRSLYGYTF
>TRBV7-9|TRBJ1-1|.|.
TGTGCCAGCAGCCCTAGTCGGGGGGATGAGCACACTGAAGCTTTCTTT
CASSPSRGDEHTEAFF
>TRBV28|TRBJ2-1|few|TRBD2
TGTGCCAGCAGGAGAGCGGGAGGAGTAAATGAGCAGTTCTTC
CASRRAGGVNEQFF
>TRBV6-2/TRBV6-3|TRBJ1-1|few|.
TGTGCCAGCAGTTGGACGTCGAACACTGAAGCTTTCTTT
CASSWTSNTEAFF
>TRBV5-1|TRBJ2-7|.|.
TGCGCCAGCAGCCTGGGAACCCTTGGACAGATCTACGAGCAGTACTTC
CASSLGTLGQIYEQYF
>TRBV20-1|TRBJ2-1|.|TRBD2
TGCAGTGCTAGACAGCCTAGCGGGAGGGTCAATGAGCAGTTCTTC
CSARQPSGRVNEQFF
>TRBV24-1|TRBJ2-3|few|TRBD1
TGTGCCACCAGTGACCCAGCCGGGACAGGCGGCACAAATACGCAGTATTTT
CATSDPAGTGGTNTQYF
>TRBV4-2|TRBJ2-1|few|.
TGTGCCAGCAGCCTATCCGGGCAGATTTACAATGAGCAGTTCTTC
CASSLSGQIYNEQFF
>TRBV5-1|TRBJ1-1|.|TRBD1
TGCGCCAGCACCCTGACAGGGTATGACACTGAAGCTTTCTTT
CASTLTGYDTEAFF
>TRBV18|TRBJ2-7|many|.
TGTGCCAGCTCACGTACCTCCGAGCAGTACTTC
CASSRTSEQYF
>TRBV5-1|TRBJ1-1|.|.
TGCGCCAGGGAACGGGGCAATTTGAACACTGAAGCTTTCTTT
CARERGNLNTEAFF
>TRBV20-1|TRBJ2-3|.|.
TGCAGTGCCCCGCAGGGTATCTCAGGGTCAGATACGCAGTATTTT
CSAPQGISGSDTQYF
>TRBV20-1|TRBJ2-1|.|TRBD2
TGCAGTGCTAGCCGGCCCCCTAGCGGAGACTACAATGAGCAGTTCTTC
CSASRPPSGDYNEQFF
>TRBV6-2/TRBV6-3|TRBJ1-5|.|.
TGTGCCAGCAGTTCTGACCGAAACAATCAGCCCCAGCATTTT
CASSSDRNNQPQHF
>TRBV28|TRBJ1-5|many|.
TGTGCCAGCAGTCGTAGCAATCAGCCCCAGCATTTT
CASSRSNQPQHF
>TRBV6-6|TRBJ2-3|.|.
TGTGCCAGCAGTTACTCGCCGCAGTATTTT
CASSYSPQYF
>TRBV28|TRBJ2-7|.|TRBD1
TGTGCCAGCAGTTTACCCGGGACAGGGAACTACGAGCAGTACTTC
CASSLPGTGNYEQYF